The sequence of this TCR beta chain was determined in a study of CD4 T cell repertoires in COVID-19. Study overall: Other coronavirus spike proteins restimulated relabeled CFSE-low cells expanded with IL-2 for roughly eleven days. Findings of the study overall: Sharing of several most expanded SARS-CoV-2-reactive clonotypes across memory subsets suggested intraclonal diversification.

This clone has more than one count but fewer than ten. What it recognizes is unknown. These memory T cells were uncultured and sequenced directly after ex vivo isolation. Libraries were prepared by immunoSEQ multiplex PCR; TCRdb keeps only in-frame clonotypes and omits some of them. In the table there are some 71,000 clones, about 80% of which are singletons. The source is a human donor who had COVID-19. The sample was CD4+ T cells from peripheral blood, taken after recovery from COVID-19.

CDR3 in amino acids: CASHKGVGNTIYF. The CDR3 bases are TGTGCCAGTCATAAAGGCGTTGGAAACACCATATATTTT. The chain has TRBV28 and TRBJ1-3; unclear D gene. The CDR3 sequence is 13 residues long. With 9 bases removed from V and 3 bases from J, the gap between germline ends came to 12 bases. CDR1 is MDHEN and CDR2 is SYDVKM in the germline V gene. Based on the CDR3 plus reference TRBV28 and TRBJ1-3, the full variable domain is DVKVTQSSRYLVKRTGEKVFLECVQDMDHENMFWYRQDPGLGLRLIYFSYDVKMKEKGDIPEGYSVSREKKERFSLILESASTNQTSMYLCASHKGVGNTIYFGEGSWLTVV.